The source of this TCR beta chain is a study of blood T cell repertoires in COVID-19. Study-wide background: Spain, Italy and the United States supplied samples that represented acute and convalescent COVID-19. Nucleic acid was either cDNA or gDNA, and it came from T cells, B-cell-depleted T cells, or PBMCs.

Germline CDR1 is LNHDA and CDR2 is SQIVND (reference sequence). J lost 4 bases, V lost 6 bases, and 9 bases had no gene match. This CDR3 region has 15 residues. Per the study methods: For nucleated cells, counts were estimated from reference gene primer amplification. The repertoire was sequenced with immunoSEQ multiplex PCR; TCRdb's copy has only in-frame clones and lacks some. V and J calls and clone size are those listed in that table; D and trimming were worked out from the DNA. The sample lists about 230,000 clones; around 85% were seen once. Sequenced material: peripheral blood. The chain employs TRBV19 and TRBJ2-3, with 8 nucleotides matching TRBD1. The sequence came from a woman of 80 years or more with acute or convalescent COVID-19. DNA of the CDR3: TGTGCCAGTAGGGACGGACAGGGAGGAGCAGATACGCAGTATTTT. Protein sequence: CASRDGQGGADTQYF.